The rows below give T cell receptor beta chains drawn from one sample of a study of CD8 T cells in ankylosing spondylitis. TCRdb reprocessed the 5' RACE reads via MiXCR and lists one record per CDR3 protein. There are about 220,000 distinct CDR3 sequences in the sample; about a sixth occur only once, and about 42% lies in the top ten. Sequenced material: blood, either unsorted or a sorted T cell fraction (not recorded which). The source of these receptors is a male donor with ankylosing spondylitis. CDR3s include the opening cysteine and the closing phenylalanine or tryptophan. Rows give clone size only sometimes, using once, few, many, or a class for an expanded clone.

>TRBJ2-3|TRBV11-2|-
CASSLDGGRATLDSTDTQYF
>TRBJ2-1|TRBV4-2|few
CASSQDNSGGPSEQFF
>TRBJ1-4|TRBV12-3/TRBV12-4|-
CASSLRLGQGNEKLFF
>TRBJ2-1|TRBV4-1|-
CASSQEAGGLGYNEQFF
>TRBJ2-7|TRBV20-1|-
CSAVWGGGTSYEQYF
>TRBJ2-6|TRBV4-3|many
CASSQAMKMGDGGANVLTF
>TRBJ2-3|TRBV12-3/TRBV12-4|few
CASSLIGGPDTQYF
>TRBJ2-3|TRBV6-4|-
CASSAAGGSTDTQYF
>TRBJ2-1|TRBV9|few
CASSVGGVRGWGNEQFF
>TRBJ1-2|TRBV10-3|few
CAISEIQWQEDYYGYTF
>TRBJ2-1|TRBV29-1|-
CSVESPSNEQFF
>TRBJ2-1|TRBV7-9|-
CASSLGSGRVNEQFF
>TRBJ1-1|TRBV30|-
CAWSLGGTEAFF
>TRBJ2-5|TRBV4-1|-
CASSQDHGLVGETQYF
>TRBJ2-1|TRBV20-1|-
CSARDPHSGRALGPVGHEQFF
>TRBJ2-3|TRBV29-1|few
CSVEGLAGSQYF
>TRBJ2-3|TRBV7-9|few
CASSSQAGPSDTQYF
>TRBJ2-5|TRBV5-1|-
CASSPEGGSYFGETQYF
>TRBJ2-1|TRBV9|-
CASSVGPLDNEQFF
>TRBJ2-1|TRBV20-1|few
CSANDQDRSYNEQFF
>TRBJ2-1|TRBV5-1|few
CASSPGEGVSYNEQFF
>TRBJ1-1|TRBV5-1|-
CASSSDGYTEAFF
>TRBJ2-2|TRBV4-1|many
CASSRQEGDTGELFF
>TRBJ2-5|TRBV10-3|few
CAISERETQYF
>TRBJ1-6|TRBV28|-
CASSSDRNSYNSPLHF
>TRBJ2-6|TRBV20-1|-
CSADDRAGANVLTF
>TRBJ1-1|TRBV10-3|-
CAISGYGNTEAFF
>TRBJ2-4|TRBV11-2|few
CASSLESGGGAKNIQYF
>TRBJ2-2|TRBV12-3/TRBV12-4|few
CASSSGPTLTGELFF
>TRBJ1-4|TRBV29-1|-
CSVGSATNEKLFF
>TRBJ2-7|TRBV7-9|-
CASSLSTSDEQYF
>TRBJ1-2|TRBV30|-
CAWSEGRERYGYTF
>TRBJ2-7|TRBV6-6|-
CASSYGGPYEQYF
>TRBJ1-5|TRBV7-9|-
CASSPAGAEAHQPQHF
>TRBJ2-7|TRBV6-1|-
CASSGPPNRDSSYEQYF
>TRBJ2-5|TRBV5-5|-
CASHEGGKETQYF
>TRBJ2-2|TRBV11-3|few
CASSPSWLADTGELFF
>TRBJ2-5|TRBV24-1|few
CATSDPLAGAVQETQYF
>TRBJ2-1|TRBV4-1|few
CASSQYLSGGADEQFF
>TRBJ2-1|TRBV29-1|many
CSASGGLSEQFF
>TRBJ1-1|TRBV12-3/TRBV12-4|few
CASSLWNSNTEAFF
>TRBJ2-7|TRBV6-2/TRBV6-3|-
CASRIGTVREQYF
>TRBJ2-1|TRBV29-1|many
CSVEAMGEYTYNEQFF
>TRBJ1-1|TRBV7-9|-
CASSSQTGLNTEAFF
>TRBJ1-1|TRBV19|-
CASRGVSGAEAFF
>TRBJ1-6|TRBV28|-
CASSFQNNSPLHF
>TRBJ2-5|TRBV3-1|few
CASSQDLGFQETQYF
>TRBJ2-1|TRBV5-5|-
CASSLVMGLASSYNEQFF
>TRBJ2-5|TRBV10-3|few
CAISTGDWETQYF
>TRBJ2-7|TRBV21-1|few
CASSNSSGVPPTNPYEQYF
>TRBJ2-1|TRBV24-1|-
CATSESGTGSYNEQFF